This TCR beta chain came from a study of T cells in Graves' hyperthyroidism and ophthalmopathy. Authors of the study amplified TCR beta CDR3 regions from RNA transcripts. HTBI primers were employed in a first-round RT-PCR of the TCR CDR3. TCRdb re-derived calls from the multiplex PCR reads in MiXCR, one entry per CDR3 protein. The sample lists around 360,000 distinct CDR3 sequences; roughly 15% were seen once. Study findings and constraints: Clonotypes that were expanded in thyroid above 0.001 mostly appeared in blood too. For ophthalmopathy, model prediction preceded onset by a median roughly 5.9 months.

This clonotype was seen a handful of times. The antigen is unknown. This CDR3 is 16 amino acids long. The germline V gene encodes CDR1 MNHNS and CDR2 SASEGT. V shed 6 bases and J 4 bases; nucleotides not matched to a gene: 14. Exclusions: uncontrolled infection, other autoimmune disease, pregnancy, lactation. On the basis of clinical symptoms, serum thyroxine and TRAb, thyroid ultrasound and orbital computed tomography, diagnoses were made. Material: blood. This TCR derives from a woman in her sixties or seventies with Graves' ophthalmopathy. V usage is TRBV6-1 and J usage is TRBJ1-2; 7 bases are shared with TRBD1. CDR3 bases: TGTGCCAGCAGCCGCGGTACAGGGGAAGTGGGCTATGGCTACACCTTC. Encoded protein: CASSRGTGEVGYGYTF.